The T cell receptor (beta chain) described here comes from a study of shared clonotypes between healthy human individuals. In the study overall: Researchers assigned three CD4 naive, three CD4 memory, two CD8 naive and one CD8 memory plate to each donor.

Points on this clone: Its specificity is unknown.

Naivety among CD8 cells was defined by CD45RO negativity and positive CCR7 selection, thereby excluding terminally differentiated effector memory CD45RA+ cells. Donors, healthy HIV-negative adults, lacked recent acute infections or vaccinations. Under the authors' procedure: Junction-only sequences without quality scores were provided by ImmunoSEQ, so filtering was different. Sequenced by immunoSEQ multiplex PCR; TCRdb stores in-frame clones only, minus some. V, J and clone size reflect that table, while D and trimming were determined from the DNA. There are under 1 million clones in the sample; 80% to 95% occur only once, and 24% lies in the top ten. Whole-study results and caveats: Limited genetic and exposure-history diversity came from having few donors.

The CDR3 is 16 residues long. The V gene's germline CDR1 is SGHVS and CDR2 FQNEAQ. Trimming cost V 6 bases and J 7 bases; bases outside gene matches: 13. Material for sequencing was naive CD8+ T cells sorted from blood. This sequence originates from a man aged 25 to 40 in good health. The chain has TRBV7-8 and TRBJ2-1, with TRBD2 identical over 9 bases. CDR3 nucleotide sequence: TGTGCCAGCAGATTTAGCTGGTTAGCGGGAGAGAATGAGCAGTTCTTC. Protein sequence: CASRFSWLAGENEQFF.